A single count supports the clone carrying this T cell receptor (beta chain). Its antigen is still unknown. These data come from a study of shared clonotypes between healthy human individuals. About the study: Samples came from a couple of female and a few male donors aged 18 to 49.

Healthy HIV-negative adults with no recent acute infections or vaccinations were recruited as donors. The length of the CDR3 is 16 residues. With V trimmed by 3 bases and J by 0 bases, 5 bases remained unmatched. In germline, CDR1 is SGHNT, CDR2 YYREEE (reference sequence). TCRdb's table, derived via immunoSEQ multiplex PCR, lists solely in-frame clones and lacks some. Here the sample spans about 2.4 million clones, 90% to 95% being singletons. Overall study findings and caveats: Read depth was anticipated to influence clonotype sharing among donors.

The sample was naive CD4+ T cells from PBMCs. As to subset: CD45RA+ positively selected. The chain joins TRBV5-4 to TRBJ2-3, with 9 bases lining up with TRBD1. The clonotype was recovered from a man between 18 and 29 years old in good health. Some clones in this sample may be carry-over from other donors' samples. DNA for the CDR3: TGTGCCAGCAGCTCTACGACAGGGGGGAGCACAGATACGCAGTATTTT. This sequence encodes CASSSTTGGSTDTQYF.